This T cell receptor (beta chain) was documented in a study of CD8 T cells in ankylosing spondylitis. Study outcomes and limitations: Relatively rare in peripheral blood, disease-linked clones were also CD8+. Reports say disease-linked clones showed up significantly more in matched ankylosing spondylitis synovial fluid.

In regard to this clonotype: Its target is not known.

TCRdb independently ran MiXCR on the 5' RACE reads; one entry per CDR3 protein. The sample lists around 150,000 distinct CDR3 sequences, around 10% occurring once. The CDR3 spans 15 residues. Per the germline V gene, CDR1 is SSHAT and CDR2 is FNYEAQ (reference sequence). V lost 5 bases, J lost 2 bases, and 4 bases stayed unmatched. The source is a female donor with ankylosing spondylitis or in good health (not recorded which). Sample: blood, either unsorted or a sorted T cell fraction (not recorded which). The rearrangement joins TRBV7-7 to TRBJ2-3; 10 nucleotides agree with TRBD1. Here the CDR3 reads CASSPGTGVTDTQYF. DNA for the CDR3: TGTGCCAGCAGCCCAGGGACAGGGGTCACAGATACGCAGTATTTT.